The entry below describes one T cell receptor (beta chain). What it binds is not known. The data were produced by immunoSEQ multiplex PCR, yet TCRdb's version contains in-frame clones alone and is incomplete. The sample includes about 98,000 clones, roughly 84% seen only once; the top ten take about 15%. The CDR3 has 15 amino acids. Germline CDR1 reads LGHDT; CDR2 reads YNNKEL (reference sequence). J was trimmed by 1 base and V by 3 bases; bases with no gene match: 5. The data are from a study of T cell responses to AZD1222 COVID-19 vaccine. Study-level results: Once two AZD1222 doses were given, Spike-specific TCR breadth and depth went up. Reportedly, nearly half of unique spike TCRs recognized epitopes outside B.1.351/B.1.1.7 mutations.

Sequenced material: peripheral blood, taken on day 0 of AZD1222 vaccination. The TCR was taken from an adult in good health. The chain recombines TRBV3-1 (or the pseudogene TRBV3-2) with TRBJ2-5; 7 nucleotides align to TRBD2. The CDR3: CASSHWGGVQETQYF. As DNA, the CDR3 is TGTGCCAGCAGCCACTGGGGGGGTGTCCAAGAGACCCAGTACTTC.